A single sample is the source of the 20 T cell receptor beta chains below, sequenced in a study of blood T cell repertoires in COVID-19. Repertoires were generated with immunoSEQ multiplex PCR, while TCRdb's copy carries only in-frame clones and drops some. The data show about 58,000 clones, about 88% seen once. The material sequenced was peripheral blood. These receptors originate from a woman aged 65 to 85 with active COVID-19.

V and J are TRBV2 and TRBJ1-1; no clear D gene. Trimming removed 7 bases at V and 2 bases at J, with 11 bases between. Germline V gene data show CDR1 as SNHLY and CDR2 as FYNNEI. CDR3 size: 13 residues. The CDR3 DNA is TGTGCCAGCAATTTCGAGAGAAACACTGAAGCTTTCTTT. The encoded protein is CASNFERNTEAFF.

The genes are TRBV5-4 and TRBJ2-1; 8 bases align to TRBD2. V shed 4 bases, J shed 5 bases, and the junction held 5 bases outside the gene matches. Germline CDR1 reads SGHNT; CDR2 reads YYREEE (reference sequence). The CDR3 extends over 14 amino acids. As DNA, the CDR3 is TGTGCCAGCAGCGTTAGCGGGAAGGACAATGAGCAGTTCTTC. It yields the protein CASSVSGKDNEQFF.

The gene calls are TRBV6-6 and TRBJ2-7; 8 positions match TRBD2. Germline CDR1 and CDR2: MNHNY and SVGAGI (reference sequence). V was pared by 5 bases and J by 9 bases, with 21 bases of the junction left unmatched. The CDR3 contains 17 residues. CDR3 sequence reads: CASSQIGRGAVIFVQYF. The CDR3 DNA is TGTGCCAGCAGTCAAATCGGGAGGGGGGCCGTGATTTTCGTGCAGTACTTC.

This rearrangement joins TRBV30 to TRBJ1-3; 9 nucleotides agree with TRBD1. The trim removed 4 bases at V and 2 bases at J, leaving 6 bases unmatched. The CDR3 covers 15 residues. The germline gives CDR1 GTSNPN, CDR2 SVGIG (reference sequence). CDR3 residues: CAWTGQGWAGNTIYF. CDR3 DNA sequence: TGTGCCTGGACCGGACAGGGGTGGGCTGGAAACACCATATATTTT.

The chain uses TRBV19 and TRBJ1-1; 7 bases are a match to TRBD1. This CDR3 has 15 amino acids. Germline CDR1 LNHDA, CDR2 SQIVND (reference sequence). After removal of 1 base from V and 4 bases from J, the junction contained 6 bases not matched to a gene. CDR3 in DNA: TGTGCCAGTAGTATAGTGACAGGGTCGGCCACTGAAGCTTTCTTT. It yields the protein CASSIVTGSATEAFF.

This clone was found once. The chain has TRBV19 and TRBJ2-3; TRBD2 matches at 11 bases. Germline V gene data show CDR1 as LNHDA and CDR2 as SQIVND (reference sequence). J lost 1 base, V lost 3 bases, and 6 bases had no gene match. This CDR3 has 17 residues. The DNA for the CDR3 is TGTGCCAGTAGTATTTACGGGACTAGCGGCGGCACAGATACGCAGTATTTT. This translates into CASSIYGTSGGTDTQYF.

The genes are TRBV11-2 and TRBJ1-4; 9 bases fit TRBD1. V dropped 5 bases and J dropped 8; count of bases not matched to a gene: 9. The CDR3 spans 15 residues. The germline CDR1 and CDR2 sequences are SGHAT and FQNNGV. For the CDR3, the DNA is TGTGCCAGCAGCCCACCGGGACAGGGCAGAGAAAAACTGTTTTTT. Its translation: CASSPPGQGREKLFF.

This clone was detected once. The rearrangement uses TRBV10-3 and TRBJ2-5; D is perhaps TRBD1 (5 bases). The CDR3 consists of 14 residues. Trimming pared 6 bases from V and 2 bases from J, leaving 13 bases between. Per germline, CDR1 ENHRY and CDR2 SYGVKD. CDR3 sequence reads: CAIRTDRTQETQYF. In DNA, the CDR3 is TGTGCCATCAGGACCGACAGAACACAAGAGACCCAGTACTTC.

The genes are TRBV10-2 and TRBJ2-7; 10 bases fit TRBD2. V shed 6 bases, J shed 1 base, and the junction held 6 bases outside the gene matches. The CDR3 runs to 15 residues. The germline gives CDR1 WSHSY, CDR2 SAAADI. CDR3 DNA: TGCGCCAGCAGGAGCCTAGCGGGAGATTCCTACGAGCAGTACTTC. This gives the protein CASRSLAGDSYEQYF.

The rearrangement links TRBV24-1 to TRBJ2-5; D perhaps matches TRBD1 (5 bases). The CDR3 has 14 amino acids. CDR1 is KGHDR, CDR2 SFDVKD, per germline. Trimming stripped 1 base from V and 5 bases from J, with 10 bases between. This CDR3 reads CATSDLGPGETQYF. The DNA for the CDR3 is TGTGCCACCAGTGATTTAGGTCCAGGGGAGACCCAGTACTTC.

The rearrangement uses TRBV2 and TRBJ2-1; TRBD2 aligns across 7 bases. Trimming took 7 bases from V and 7 from J; bases not matched to a gene: 7. CDR3 length: 13 residues. Germline V gene lookup returns CDR1 SNHLY and CDR2 FYNNEI. The CDR3 loop is CASIPTSRNEQFF. CDR3 sequence (DNA): TGTGCCAGCATCCCGACTAGCCGGAATGAGCAGTTCTTC.

The chain combines TRBV6-2 or TRBV6-3 with TRBJ2-3; 8 bases are a match to TRBD1. The junction had 7 bases not matched to a gene; V was cut back by 5 bases and J by 3 bases. The CDR3 has 15 residues. The V gene's germline CDR1 is MNHEY and CDR2 SVGEGT. In DNA form, the CDR3 reads TGTGCCAGCAGTACCCGGACAGGGAGGACAGATACGCAGTATTTT. Translating gives CASSTRTGRTDTQYF.

This chain connects TRBV6-5 to TRBJ1-5; possibly TRBD1 for D (6 bases). This CDR3 is 13 amino acids long. Germline V gives CDR1 MNHEY, CDR2 SVGAGI. Trimming stripped 6 bases from V and 6 bases from J, with 12 bases between. The CDR3 nucleotides are TGTGCCAGCAGCGATACAGGGACTCAGCCCCAGCATTTT. Residues: CASSDTGTQPQHF.

The chain is built from TRBV11-2 and TRBJ2-3, with D maybe TRBD1 (6 bases). CDR1 is SGHAT and CDR2 is FQNNGV in the germline V gene. Trimming cost V 5 bases and J 2 bases, with 11 bases left between them. This CDR3 comprises 14 residues. DNA for the CDR3: TGTGCCAGCAGCCCCGCAGGGGCCACAGATACGCAGTATTTT. Residues: CASSPAGATDTQYF.

This rearrangement joins TRBV18 to TRBJ1-5; TRBD1 matches at 10 bases. The CDR3 is 17 amino acids. The trim removed 2 bases at V and 9 bases at J, leaving 13 bases unmatched. Germline V lookup: CDR1 KGHSH, CDR2 LQKENI. The DNA of the CDR3 is TGTGCCAGCTCACCATTTCCTCCCGGGACAGGGGCCCCGCCCCAGCATTTT. It encodes CASSPFPPGTGAPPQHF. Together with reference TRBV18 and TRBJ1-5, the CDR3 gives the full variable domain: NAGVMQNPRHLVRRRGQEARLRCSPMKGHSHVYWYRQLPEEGLKFMVYLQKENIIDESGMPKERFSAEFPKEGPSILRIQQVVRGDSAAYFCASSPFPPGTGAPPQHFGDGTRLSIL.

The chain uses TRBV16 and TRBJ1-1; tentatively, D is TRBD1 (6 bases). Trimming shortened V by 2 bases and J by 0 bases, and 10 bases separated the two germline ends. Germline values: CDR1 KGHSY, CDR2 FQNENV. The CDR3 is 15 amino acids. CDR3 nucleotide sequence: TGTGCCAGCAGCCAAACCCAGGGGATGAACACTGAAGCTTTCTTT. Its translation is CASSQTQGMNTEAFF.

The chain couples TRBV7-8 to TRBJ2-7; 14 bases fit TRBD2. The germline gives CDR1 SGHVS, CDR2 FQNEAQ. Trimming at V came to 7 bases and at J to 5 bases, leaving 4 bases not matched to a gene. The CDR3 runs 14 residues. The CDR3 coding sequence is TGTGCCAGCATGGGGACTAGCGGGAGTGACGAGCAGTACTTC. It yields the protein CASMGTSGSDEQYF.

This rearrangement joins TRBV7-9 to TRBJ2-3; the match to TRBD2 covers 10 bases. The CDR3 contains 14 residues. V shed 5 bases and J 4 bases; nucleotides not matched to a gene: 3. In germline, CDR1 is SEHNR, CDR2 FQNEAQ (reference sequence). CDR3 DNA sequence: TGTGCCAGCAGCCGTAGCGGGAGGTCAGATACGCAGTATTTT. Protein: CASSRSGRSDTQYF. The complete variable domain, with remaining parts taken from reference TRBV7-9 and TRBJ2-3, reads DTGVSQNPRHKITKRGQNVTFRCDPISEHNRLYWYRQTLGQGPEFLTYFQNEAQLEKSRLLSDRFSAERPKGSFSTLEIQRTEQGDSAMYLCASSRSGRSDTQYFGPGTRLTVL.

The rearrangement uses TRBV5-4 and TRBJ2-4; D perhaps matches TRBD1 (6 bases). V was pared by 6 bases and J by 3 bases, with 16 bases between. Per germline, CDR1 SGHNT and CDR2 YYREEE (reference sequence). This CDR3 comprises 15 residues. In nucleotides, the CDR3 is TGTGCCAGCAACAATAAGCAACAGGGCAAAAACATTCAGTACTTC. Protein sequence: CASNNKQQGKNIQYF. The full variable domain, its missing parts supplied by reference TRBV5-4 and TRBJ2-4, is ETGVTQSPTHLIKTRGQQVTLRCSSQSGHNTVSWYQQALGQGPQFIFQYYREEENGRGNFPPRFSGLQFPNYSSELNVNALELDDSALYLCASNNKQQGKNIQYFGAGTRLSVL.

This chain uses TRBV5-1 with TRBJ2-7; 8 nucleotides agree with TRBD2. Germline CDR1 is SGHRS and CDR2 is YFSETQ. V shed 4 bases, J shed 2 bases, and the junction held 5 bases outside the gene matches. There are 14 residues in the CDR3. CDR3 nucleotide sequence: TGCGCCAGCAGCAATCAAGCGGGAGCCTACGAGCAGTACTTC. This codes for CASSNQAGAYEQYF.